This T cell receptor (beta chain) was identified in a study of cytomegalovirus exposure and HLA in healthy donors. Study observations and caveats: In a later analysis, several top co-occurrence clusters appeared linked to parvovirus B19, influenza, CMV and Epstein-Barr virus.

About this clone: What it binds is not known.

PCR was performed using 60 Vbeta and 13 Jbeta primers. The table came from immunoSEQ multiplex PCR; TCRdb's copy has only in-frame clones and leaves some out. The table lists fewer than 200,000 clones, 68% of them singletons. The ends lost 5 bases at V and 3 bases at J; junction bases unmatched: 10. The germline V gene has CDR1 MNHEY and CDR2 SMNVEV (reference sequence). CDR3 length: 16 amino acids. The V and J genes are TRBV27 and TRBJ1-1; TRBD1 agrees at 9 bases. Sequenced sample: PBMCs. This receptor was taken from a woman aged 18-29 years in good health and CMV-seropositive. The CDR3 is CASSTGTGTLDTEAFF. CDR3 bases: TGTGCCAGCAGTACCGGGACAGGGACCCTTGACACTGAAGCTTTCTTT.